Listed here are 24 T cell receptor beta chains from one sample, sequenced in a study of cytotoxic CD8 clonotypes in ibrutinib-treated CLL. Assay used: immunoSEQ multiplex PCR; TCRdb lists only in-frame clones, some missing. Among roughly 130,000 clones listed, 79% were seen once. Sample: PBMCs, taken after 12 months of ibrutinib treatment. Source of these receptors: a human donor with chronic lymphocytic leukemia.

The chain employs TRBV21-1 and TRBJ1-5. TRBV21-1 is an annotated pseudogene. The CDR3 spans 11 residues. The CDR3 DNA sequence: TGTGCCAGCAGCTGGAATCAGCCCCAGCATTTT. Residues: CASSWNQPQHF.

This CDR3 reads CASSQGVDYGYTF. The CDR3 DNA reads TGTGCCAGCAGCCAGGGCGTGGACTATGGCTACACCTTC. The rearrangement links TRBV14 to TRBJ1-2; D remains ambiguous. CDR1 and CDR2 (germline): SGHDN, FVKESK. This CDR3 is 13 amino acids long. V lost 3 bases, J lost 3 bases, and 8 bases lay in between.

V usage is TRBV6-5 and J usage is TRBJ2-7; D may match TRBD1 or TRBD2 (5 bases each). Trimming removed 5 bases from V and 5 bases from J, with 19 bases in between. Germline V gene sequence: CDR1 MNHEY, CDR2 SVGAGI. The CDR3 sequence is 15 residues long. The CDR3 bases are TGTGCCAGCAGTCCGAGGGGACCCGCCGGCCACGAGCAGTACTTC. Protein: CASSPRGPAGHEQYF.

This sequence joins TRBV5-1 and TRBJ2-7, with no clear D. CDR1 and CDR2 from the germline V gene are SGHRS and YFSETQ. This CDR3 has 13 amino acids. V lost 2 bases to trimming and J lost 6 bases, with 12 bases between them. CDR3 amino acids: CASSFGQTREQYF. The CDR3 DNA reads as TGCGCCAGCAGCTTTGGTCAGACCCGCGAGCAGTACTTC.

This chain connects TRBV5-6 to TRBJ2-1; the D call may be TRBD1 or TRBD2 (5 bases each). The germline CDR1 and CDR2 sequences are SGHDT and YYEEEE. The CDR3 has 17 residues. The V and J ends lost 2 bases and 8 bases respectively, with 23 bases between them. CDR3 residues: CASSFYPGRNSVYEQFF. For the CDR3, the DNA is TGTGCCAGCAGCTTTTATCCAGGGCGCAATAGCGTATATGAGCAGTTCTTC.

The chain uses TRBV6-6 and TRBJ1-5, with no clear D. Germline V gives CDR1 MNHNY, CDR2 SVGAGI (reference sequence). The CDR3 loop spans 13 amino acids. V was cut by 6 bases and J by 6 bases, with 12 bases left in between. The CDR3, as DNA: TGTGCCAGCAGGCCGGCAAGGGTTCAGCCCCAGCATTTT. This encodes CASRPARVQPQHF.

V usage is TRBV9 and J usage is TRBJ2-7, with D perhaps matching TRBD2 (6 bases). Germline lookup yields CDR1 SGDLS and CDR2 YYNGEE. With 2 bases removed from V and 0 bases from J, the gap between germline ends came to 9 bases. The CDR3 covers 14 residues. The CDR3 loop reads CASSVLAASYEQYF. CDR3 coding DNA: TGTGCCAGCAGCGTGTTAGCGGCCTCCTACGAGCAGTACTTC. The entire variable domain, with the rest obtained from reference TRBV9 and TRBJ2-7, is as follows: DSGVTQTPKHLITATGQRVTLRCSPRSGDLSVYWYQQSLDQGLQFLIQYYNGEERAKGNILERFSAQQFPDLHSELNLSSLELGDSALYFCASSVLAASYEQYFGPGTRLTVT.

The count of this clone is one. The rearrangement uses TRBV6-1 and TRBJ2-7; tentatively, D is TRBD1 or TRBD2 (5 bases each). The germline V gene encodes CDR1 MNHNS and CDR2 SASEGT. The CDR3 length is 14 residues. Between the trimmed V and J ends, which lost 6 bases and 2 bases, there was a span of 14 bases. CDR3: CASSTRGDTYEQYF. The DNA for the CDR3 is TGTGCCAGCAGCACGCGAGGGGATACCTACGAGCAGTACTTC.

This clone was seen more than once but under ten times. This rearrangement joins TRBV2 to TRBJ1-2; D not certain. Trimming cost V 2 bases and J 3 bases, with 4 bases left between them. Looked up from germline, CDR1 is SNHLY and CDR2 is FYNNEI. The CDR3 consists of 12 residues. CDR3 amino acids: CASSEPHYGYTF. The CDR3 nucleotides read TGTGCCAGCAGTGAACCTCACTATGGCTACACCTTC.

This clone has only one observation. The rearrangement joins TRBV5-6 to TRBJ1-1, with D maybe TRBD1 (5 bases). Germline V CDR1 and CDR2: SGHDT, YYEEEE. This CDR3 contains 14 residues. Trimming pared 1 base from V and 4 bases from J, leaving 11 bases between. The CDR3 nucleotides read TGTGCCAGCAGCTTGATGGCCAGGGCCACTGAAGCTTTCTTT. Its translation is CASSLMARATEAFF.

This clone was observed a few times. This rearrangement joins TRBV18 to TRBJ2-7; possibly TRBD1 for D (5 bases). Trimming stripped 1 base from V and 0 bases from J, with 7 bases between. This CDR3 is built from 14 residues. Germline V gene sequence: CDR1 KGHSH, CDR2 LQKENI. The CDR3 is CASSPRQSSYEQYF. The CDR3 DNA sequence: TGTGCCAGCTCACCACGACAGAGCTCCTACGAGCAGTACTTC.

The rearrangement joins TRBV19 to TRBJ2-7; D remains ambiguous. The V end was cut by 5 bases, the J end by 2 bases, with 16 bases between. CDR3 length: 15 residues. Germline V gives CDR1 LNHDA, CDR2 SQIVND (reference sequence). As DNA, the CDR3 is TGTGCCAGTAGTCCTACAGTTACAGCAACCTACGAGCAGTACTTC. Its translation: CASSPTVTATYEQYF.

The chain employs TRBV18 and TRBJ1-1; 8 bases line up with TRBD1. The CDR3 runs 18 residues. The germline gives CDR1 KGHSH, CDR2 LQKENI. Unmatched junction bases numbered 19, after V lost 6 bases and J lost 4 bases. CDR3 nucleotides: TGTGCCAGCTCGGCACTGTCCGGGACAGGTCTCGGGAGCACTGAAGCTTTCTTT. Its protein is CASSALSGTGLGSTEAFF.

The J gene is TRBJ1-2, the V gene TRBV9; D remains ambiguous. Looked up from germline, CDR1 is SGDLS and CDR2 is YYNGEE. Trimming left V 1 base short and J 11 bases short, with 15 bases between. The CDR3 covers 13 residues. DNA for the CDR3: TGTGCCAGCAGCGTATCGGGCTCCTCGAGGTACACCTTC. It translates to CASSVSGSSRYTF.

The chain employs TRBV19 and TRBJ1-1; D is perhaps TRBD1 (6 bases). CDR1 and CDR2 from the germline V gene are LNHDA and SQIVND (reference sequence). V lost 6 bases, J lost 3 bases, and 14 bases lay in between. The length of the CDR3 is 14 residues. The CDR3 DNA follows: TGTGCCAGTAGGATCGGGACACTTCACACTGAAGCTTTCTTT. This translates into CASRIGTLHTEAFF. Filled out from reference TRBV19 and TRBJ1-1, the complete variable domain reads DGGITQSPKYLFRKEGQNVTLSCEQNLNHDAMYWYRQDPGQGLRLIYYSQIVNDFQKGDIAEGYSVSREKKESFPLTVTSAQKNPTAFYLCASRIGTLHTEAFFGQGTRLTVV.

V usage is TRBV4-3 and J usage is TRBJ1-1, with a tentative D call TRBD1 (6 bases). Trimming pared 1 base from V and 5 bases from J, leaving 11 bases between. This CDR3 comprises 14 residues. CDR1 LGHNA and CDR2 YSLEER come from the germline V gene. DNA for the CDR3: TGCGCCAGCAGCCAAGGCAGGGGAAGAACTGAAGCTTTCTTT. It translates to CASSQGRGRTEAFF.

The rearrangement uses TRBV10-3 and TRBJ2-3; TRBD2 aligns across 8 bases. V dropped 3 bases and J dropped 15; count of bases not matched to a gene: 8. CDR3 length: 12 residues. CDR1 and CDR2 (germline): ENHRY, SYGVKD. The CDR3 loop is CAISEREAGGYF. The CDR3 coding sequence is TGTGCCATCAGTGAACGCGAGGCGGGAGGCTATTTT.

The chain combines TRBV19 with TRBJ2-7; no clear D. The CDR3 totals 15 residues. The germline V gene encodes CDR1 LNHDA and CDR2 SQIVND (reference sequence). Trimming shortened V by 3 bases and J by 0 bases, and 12 bases separated the two germline ends. The CDR3 bases are TGTGCCAGTAGTATTTGGAGTTCGAGCTCCTACGAGCAGTACTTC. Translation: CASSIWSSSSYEQYF. The entire variable domain, with the rest obtained from reference TRBV19 and TRBJ2-7, is as follows: DGGITQSPKYLFRKEGQNVTLSCEQNLNHDAMYWYRQDPGQGLRLIYYSQIVNDFQKGDIAEGYSVSREKKESFPLTVTSAQKNPTAFYLCASSIWSSSSYEQYFGPGTRLTVT.

V gene TRBV4-1 combines with J gene TRBJ2-1; D perhaps matches TRBD2 (6 bases). The V and J ends lost 0 bases and 8 bases respectively, with 23 bases between them. The CDR3 extends over 18 amino acids. In germline, CDR1 is MGHRA, CDR2 YSYEKL. The CDR3 DNA reads as TGCGCCAGCAGCCAAGACTTAGCCGGGAGTTCCAGGCATGATGAGCAGTTCTTC. Its translation is CASSQDLAGSSRHDEQFF.

V gene TRBV28 combines with J gene TRBJ2-7, with D possibly being TRBD1 (6 bases). The germline V gene has CDR1 MDHEN and CDR2 SYDVKM. The length of the CDR3 is 14 residues. V was trimmed by 6 bases and J by 4 bases, leaving 16 bases between them. CDR3 region: CASSLIYRAYEQYF. For the CDR3, the DNA is TGTGCCAGCAGCTTAATCTACAGGGCATACGAGCAGTACTTC.

The chain combines TRBV6-5 with TRBJ2-3; possible D gene TRBD2, 6 bases. Deletions cut 0 bases from V and 2 bases from J, with 9 bases between. In germline, CDR1 is MNHEY, CDR2 SVGAGI. The CDR3 length is 15 residues. CDR3: CASSYSGLLTDTQYF. As DNA, the CDR3 is TGTGCCAGCAGTTACTCGGGACTGCTCACAGATACGCAGTATTTT.

The chain carries TRBV2 and TRBJ2-1; the match to TRBD2 covers 14 bases. V gave up 5 bases and J gave up 8 bases; unmatched junction bases: 14. Germline-derived CDR1 and CDR2 are SNHLY and FYNNEI. This CDR3 comprises 18 residues. CDR3 in DNA: TGTGCCAGCAGTTTTTCTTTCGCTGGGACTAGCGGGAGCGATGAGCAGTTCTTC. It yields the protein CASSFSFAGTSGSDEQFF. The variable domain in full, completed from reference TRBV2 and TRBJ2-1, reads EPEVTQTPSHQVTQMGQEVILRCVPISNHLYFYWYRQILGQKVEFLVSFYNNEISEKSEIFDDQFSVERPDGSNFTLKIRSTKLEDSAMYFCASSFSFAGTSGSDEQFFGPGTRLTVL.

V gene TRBV6-1 combines with J gene TRBJ1-4; no clear D gene. Per germline, CDR1 MNHNS and CDR2 SASEGT. The CDR3 consists of 14 residues. Trimming left V 4 bases short and J 0 bases short, with 6 bases between. The CDR3 spells CASSGDATNEKLFF. The DNA for the CDR3 is TGTGCCAGCAGTGGCGACGCAACTAATGAAAAACTGTTTTTT.

The rearrangement links TRBV21-1 to TRBJ1-2. TRBV21-1 is recorded as a pseudogene. The CDR3 covers 14 residues. The CDR3 DNA reads as TGTGCCAGCAGCACGAGTAGGTTCCGATATGGCTACACCTTC. Its protein product is CASSTSRFRYGYTF.